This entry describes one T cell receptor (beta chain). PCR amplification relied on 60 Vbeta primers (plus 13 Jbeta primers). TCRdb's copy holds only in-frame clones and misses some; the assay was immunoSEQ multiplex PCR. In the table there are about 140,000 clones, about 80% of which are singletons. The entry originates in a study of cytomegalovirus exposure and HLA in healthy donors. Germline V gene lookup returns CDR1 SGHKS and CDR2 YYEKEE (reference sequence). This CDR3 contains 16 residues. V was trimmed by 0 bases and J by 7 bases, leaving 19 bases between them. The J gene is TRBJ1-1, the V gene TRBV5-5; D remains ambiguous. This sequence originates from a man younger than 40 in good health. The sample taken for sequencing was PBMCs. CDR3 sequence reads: CASSLAGSSSYGEAFF. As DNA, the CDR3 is TGTGCCAGCAGCTTGGCCGGGTCCTCCTCTTACGGTGAAGCTTTCTTT.